This passage covers 5 T cell receptor beta chains from one sample sequenced in a study of T-cell memory formation after mild COVID-19. One entry per CDR3 protein results from TCRdb running MiXCR on the 5' RACE reads. The table records roughly 510,000 distinct CDR3 sequences, 17% of them present only once. The source material was PBMCs or a T cell subset sorted from them (not recorded which). These receptors were collected from an adult woman who had mild COVID-19 (a few samples of this study predate the infection). Cell type and time point are not known.

The chain carries TRBV24-1 and TRBJ1-3; D perhaps matches TRBD1 (6 bases). Trimming took 10 bases from V and 2 from J, leaving 11 bases between them. The CDR3 contains 13 residues. The germline CDR1 and CDR2 sequences are KGHDR and SFDVKD. The CDR3 loop reads CATSQGTGNTIYF. CDR3 in DNA: TGTGCCACGTCACAGGGTACTGGAAACACCATATATTTT.

The rearrangement joins TRBV5-1 to TRBJ1-2, with a tentative D call TRBD1 (6 bases). The CDR3 is made up of 13 amino acids. Germline assignment: CDR1 SGHRS and CDR2 YFSETQ. V was cut by 0 bases and J by 7 bases, with 10 bases left in between. The CDR3 region is CASSLAGVSGYTF. For the CDR3, the DNA is TGCGCCAGCAGCTTGGCAGGGGTTAGTGGCTACACCTTC. Supplemented by reference TRBV5-1 and TRBJ1-2, the full variable domain reads KAGVTQTPRYLIKTRGQQVTLSCSPISGHRSVSWYQQTPGQGLQFLFEYFSETQRNKGNFPGRFSGRQFSNSRSEMNVSTLELGDSALYLCASSLAGVSGYTFGSGTRLTVV.

This clonotype was observed a few times. This chain uses TRBV6-2 or TRBV6-3 with TRBJ2-1, with 10 bases that match TRBD2. Per germline, CDR1 MNHEY and CDR2 SVGEGT. The trim removed 5 bases at V and 5 bases at J, leaving 6 bases unmatched. The CDR3 runs 15 residues. CDR3 sequence (DNA): TGTGCCAGCAGTCCCTCTAGCGGGAGCCACAATGAGCAGTTCTTC. Residues: CASSPSSGSHNEQFF.

The CDR3 here is CASSLWTPDRGANVLTF. The CDR3 DNA sequence: TGTGCCAGCAGCTTATGGACCCCGGACAGGGGTGCCAACGTCCTGACTTTC. This chain joins TRBV11-1 and TRBJ2-6, with TRBD1 matching 9 bases. V trimming: 2 bases; J trimming: 7 bases; junction bases outside the gene matches: 9. The length of the CDR3 is 17 residues. Germline CDR1 SGHAT, CDR2 FQDESV (reference sequence).

The chain employs TRBV20-1 and TRBJ1-5; D possibly corresponds to TRBD1 (5 bases). The V end was cut by 1 base, the J end by 2 bases, with 18 bases between. This CDR3 is 17 amino acids long. Germline V gene sequence: CDR1 DFQATT, CDR2 SNEGSKA (reference sequence). CDR3 region: CSARALKAEGGNQPQHF. The CDR3 nucleotides are TGCAGTGCTAGAGCGTTGAAGGCGGAAGGGGGCAATCAGCCCCAGCATTTT.